This T cell receptor (beta chain) was documented in a study of blood T cells in healthy people across ages. This clonotype appeared a few times. The antigen is undetermined. A second PCR of roughly 7 to 11 cycles used a sample-barcoded 5' primer and a J-beta primer mix. The authors tagged each cDNA molecule using a template-switch adaptor with 12 random nucleotides. TCRdb reprocessed the 5' RACE reads with MiXCR, giving one entry per CDR3 protein. This table has 1.5 million to 2 million distinct CDR3 sequences, roughly 28% appearing once. Findings of the study overall: Per million T cells, TCR beta diversity dropped about linearly as age rose. Unsorted PBMC material precluded a definitive naive versus antigen-experienced comparison.

CDR3 length: 14 amino acids. The V gene's germline CDR1 is SEHNR and CDR2 FQNEAQ (reference sequence). The V and J ends lost 5 bases and 5 bases respectively, with 16 bases between them. The V gene is TRBV7-9, the J gene TRBJ2-7; TRBD1 or TRBD2 may be the D gene (6 bases each). The specimen was blood. The receptor was derived from a woman aged 25-40 years in good health. CDR3 nucleotide sequence: TGTGCCAGCAGCGCTAGTCGGGGGCTCGACGAGCAGTACTTC. Amino acids: CASSASRGLDEQYF.